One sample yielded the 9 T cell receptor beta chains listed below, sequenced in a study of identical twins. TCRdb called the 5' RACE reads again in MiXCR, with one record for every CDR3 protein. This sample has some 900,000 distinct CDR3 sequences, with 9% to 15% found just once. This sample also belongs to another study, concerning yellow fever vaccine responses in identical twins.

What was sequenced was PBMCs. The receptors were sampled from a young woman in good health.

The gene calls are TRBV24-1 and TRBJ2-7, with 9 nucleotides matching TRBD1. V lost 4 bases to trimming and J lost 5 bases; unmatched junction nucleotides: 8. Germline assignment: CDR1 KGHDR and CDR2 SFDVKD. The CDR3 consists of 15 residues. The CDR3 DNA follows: TGTGCCACCAGTGACCAGGGACAGGGAGTGGACGAGCAGTACTTC. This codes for CATSDQGQGVDEQYF.

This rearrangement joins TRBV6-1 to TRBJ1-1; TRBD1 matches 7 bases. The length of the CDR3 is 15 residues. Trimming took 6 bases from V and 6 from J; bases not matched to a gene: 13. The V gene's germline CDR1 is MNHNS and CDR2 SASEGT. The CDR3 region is CASRRDRAEYAEAFF. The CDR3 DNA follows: TGTGCCAGCAGAAGAGACAGGGCGGAATACGCTGAAGCTTTCTTT.

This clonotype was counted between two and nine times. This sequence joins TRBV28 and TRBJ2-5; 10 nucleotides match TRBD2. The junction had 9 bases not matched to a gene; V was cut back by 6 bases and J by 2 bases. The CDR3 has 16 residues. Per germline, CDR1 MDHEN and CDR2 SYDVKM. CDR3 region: CASSSQAGGLQETQYF. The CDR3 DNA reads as TGTGCCAGCAGCTCCCAAGCGGGGGGGTTACAAGAGACCCAGTACTTC.

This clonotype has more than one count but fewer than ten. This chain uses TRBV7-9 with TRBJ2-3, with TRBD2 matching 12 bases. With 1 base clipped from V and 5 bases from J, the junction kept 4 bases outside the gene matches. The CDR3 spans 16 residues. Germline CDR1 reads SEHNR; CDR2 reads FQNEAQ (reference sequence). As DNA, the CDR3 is TGTGCCAGCAGCTTAGGACTAGCGGGAGACCTAGATACGCAGTATTTT. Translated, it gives CASSLGLAGDLDTQYF. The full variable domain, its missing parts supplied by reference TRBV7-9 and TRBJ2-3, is DTGVSQNPRHKITKRGQNVTFRCDPISEHNRLYWYRQTLGQGPEFLTYFQNEAQLEKSRLLSDRFSAERPKGSFSTLEIQRTEQGDSAMYLCASSLGLAGDLDTQYFGPGTRLTVL.

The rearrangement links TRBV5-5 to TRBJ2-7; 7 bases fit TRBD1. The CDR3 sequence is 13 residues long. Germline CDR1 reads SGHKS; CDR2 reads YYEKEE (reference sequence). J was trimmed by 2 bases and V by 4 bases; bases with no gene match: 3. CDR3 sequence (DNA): TGTGCCAGCAGCGCGGACAGGACCTACGAGCAGTACGTC. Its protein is CASSADRTYEQYV.

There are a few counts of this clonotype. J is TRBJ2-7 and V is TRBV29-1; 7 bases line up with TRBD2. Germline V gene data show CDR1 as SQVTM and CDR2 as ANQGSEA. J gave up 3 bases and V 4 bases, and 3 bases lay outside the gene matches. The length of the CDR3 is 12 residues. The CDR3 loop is CSVVRESYEQYF. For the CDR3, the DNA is TGCAGCGTTGTGCGGGAGAGCTACGAGCAGTACTTC.

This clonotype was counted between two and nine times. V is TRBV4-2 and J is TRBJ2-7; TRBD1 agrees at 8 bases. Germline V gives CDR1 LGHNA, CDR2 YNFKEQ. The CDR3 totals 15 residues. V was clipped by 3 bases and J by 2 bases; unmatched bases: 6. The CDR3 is CASSQAGTGAYEQYV. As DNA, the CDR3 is TGTGCCAGCAGCCAGGCCGGGACAGGCGCCTACGAGCAGTACGTC.

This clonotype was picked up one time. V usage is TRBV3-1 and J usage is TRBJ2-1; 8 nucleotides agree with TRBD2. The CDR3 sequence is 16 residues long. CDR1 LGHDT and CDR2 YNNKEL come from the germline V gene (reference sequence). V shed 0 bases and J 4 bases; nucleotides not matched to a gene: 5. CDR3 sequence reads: CASSQEGSGTYNEQFF. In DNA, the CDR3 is TGTGCCAGCAGCCAAGAAGGTAGCGGGACTTACAATGAGCAGTTCTTC.

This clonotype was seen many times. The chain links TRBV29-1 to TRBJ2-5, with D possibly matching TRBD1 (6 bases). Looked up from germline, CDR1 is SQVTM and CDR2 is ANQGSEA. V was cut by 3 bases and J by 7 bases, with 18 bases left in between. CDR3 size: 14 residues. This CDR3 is CSVDRMDSLGTQYF. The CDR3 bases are TGCAGCGTTGACCGAATGGACAGTCTCGGGACCCAGTACTTC.